This record looks at one T cell receptor beta chain sequence and its context. Between the trimmed V and J ends, which lost 0 bases and 9 bases, there was a span of 6 bases. The germline V gene encodes CDR1 SGHRS and CDR2 YFSETQ. The CDR3 has 11 amino acids. This sample stems from a study of blood T cell repertoires in COVID-19. Study overall: The samples span acute and convalescent COVID-19 from the United States, Italy and Spain. The analysed material was cDNA or gDNA that came from T cells, B-cell-depleted T cells, or PBMCs.

Original processing notes: Amplification of reference gene primers was used by the study to estimate nucleated cell counts. Using immunoSEQ multiplex PCR, the repertoire was profiled, and TCRdb retains in-frame clones only, with some absent. V, J and clone size are taken as reported in that table, and D and trimming were inferred from the DNA itself. Here the sample spans some 90,000 clones, roughly 89% being singletons. The sequence came from a woman older than 75 with active COVID-19. The sequenced sample was peripheral blood. The V call is TRBV5-1, the J call TRBJ1-2, with D tentatively TRBD1 (5 bases). The CDR3 DNA reads as TGCGCCAGCAGCTTGGACAGGAGCTACACCTTC. This gives the protein CASSLDRSYTF.